The 6 T cell receptor beta chains presented below share a single source sample, sequenced in a study of beta chain features in type 1 diabetes. Study outcomes and limitations: Type 1 diabetes patients had TCRB CDR3s that were shorter (moderately but significantly so) in all four CD4+ subsets.

These receptors have no identified antigens. The sequenced template was cDNA made from the entire isolated RNA. Repertoires were generated with immunoSEQ multiplex PCR, while TCRdb's copy carries only in-frame clones and drops some. Of about 700,000 clones in the sample, roughly 13% were seen once. Sequenced: naive CD4+ T cells from blood. The source of these receptors is a man between 18 and 35 years old with type 1 diabetes.

V is TRBV11-3 and J is TRBJ2-2; unclear D gene. V gave up 1 base and J gave up 6 bases, with 6 bases separating them. Germline V CDR1 and CDR2: SGHNT, YENEEA. This CDR3 region has 13 residues. The CDR3 loop is CASSLGEAGELFF. The CDR3 region has the DNA TGTGCCAGCAGCTTAGGAGAGGCCGGGGAGCTGTTTTTT.

This clone came up a few times. The J gene is TRBJ1-2, the V gene TRBV6-5, with a tentative D call TRBD1 (6 bases). This CDR3 has 15 amino acids. Germline V gene lookup returns CDR1 MNHEY and CDR2 SVGAGI. V was shortened by 0 bases and J by 7 bases, with 15 bases between the two germline ends. CDR3 nucleotide sequence: TGTGCCAGCAGTTACTCTACTGCCGGGGGGGCTGGCTACACCTTC. Encoded protein: CASSYSTAGGAGYTF.

This clone has a handful of counts. The chain combines TRBV30 with TRBJ1-4; 7 bases agree with TRBD1. Trimming cost V 1 base and J 8 bases; bases outside gene matches: 4. The CDR3 is 13 amino acids. Germline V lookup: CDR1 GTSNPN, CDR2 SVGIG (reference sequence). The CDR3, as DNA: TGTGCCTGGAGTGACAGGGGTAGAGAAAAACTGTTTTTT. The encoded protein is CAWSDRGREKLFF. Drawing the rest from reference TRBV30 and TRBJ1-4, the complete variable domain is SQTIHQWPATLVQPVGSPLSLECTVEGTSNPNLYWYRQAAGRGLQLLFYSVGIGQISSEVPQNLSASRPQDRQFILSSKKLLLSDSGFYLCAWSDRGREKLFFGSGTQLSVL.

The J gene is TRBJ1-2, the V gene TRBV6-6, with TRBD1 matching 8 bases. Germline CDR1 MNHNY, CDR2 SVGAGI (reference sequence). CDR3 length: 15 amino acids. Trimming cost V 2 bases and J 4 bases; bases outside gene matches: 6. CDR3 coding DNA: TGTGCCAGCAGTTACCAATTGGGACAGGTCTATGGCTACACCTTC. It codes for CASSYQLGQVYGYTF.

This clone was detected a few times. The gene calls are TRBV10-3 and TRBJ1-6, with TRBD1 matching over 9 bases. The germline V gene encodes CDR1 ENHRY and CDR2 SYGVKD. V was pared by 0 bases and J by 9 bases, with 3 bases of the junction left unmatched. The CDR3 runs to 15 residues. As DNA, the CDR3 is TGTGCCATCAGTGAGTCGGGACAGGGTGGTTCACCCCTCCACTTT. Amino acids: CAISESGQGGSPLHF.

This chain joins TRBV7-7 and TRBJ2-6, with 7 bases lining up with TRBD1. The CDR3 has 15 amino acids. CDR1 and CDR2 (germline): SSHAT, FNYEAQ (reference sequence). V gave up 5 bases and J gave up 0 bases; unmatched junction bases: 1. In DNA form, the CDR3 reads TGTGCCAGCAGCCGGGACAGCTCTGGGGCCAACGTCCTGACTTTC. Translated, it gives CASSRDSSGANVLTF.